A single sample is the source of the 32 T cell receptor beta chains below, sequenced in a study of Ad26.COV2.S vaccination and SARS-CoV-2 variants. Method: immunoSEQ multiplex PCR; TCRdb's copy keeps in-frame clones and lacks some. The repertoire holds around 350,000 clones, with 85% as singletons. Described treatment: some 20 received Ad26.COV2.S at low or high dose, single or two shots; roughly five received placebo; per-sample allocation not given. Day 63 following the first vaccine or placebo injection was when the samples were taken. The specimen was peripheral blood, collected in a trial of Ad26.COV2.S vaccine versus placebo. The receptors come from a person between 18 and 65 years old who received the Ad26.COV2.S COVID-19 vaccine or a placebo.

The chain combines TRBV10-3 with TRBJ1-2, with D perhaps TRBD1 (5 bases). Looked up from germline, CDR1 is ENHRY and CDR2 is SYGVKD. The CDR3 is 15 residues long. V was trimmed by 3 bases and J by 5 bases, leaving 16 bases between them. The CDR3 DNA sequence: TGTGCCATCAGTGATTGGGACGGTGATCCTTATGGCTACACCTTC. Its translation: CAISDWDGDPYGYTF.

CDR3 coding DNA: TGTGCCTGGAGCCCGGGACAGGGCTCAAACTATGGCTACACCTTC. Protein product: CAWSPGQGSNYGYTF. The chain is built from TRBV30 and TRBJ1-2, with 9 bases identical to TRBD1. Germline V gene sequence: CDR1 GTSNPN, CDR2 SVGIG (reference sequence). V trimming: 3 bases; J trimming: 2 bases; junction bases outside the gene matches: 7. The CDR3 sequence is 15 residues long.

The rearrangement uses TRBV29-1 and TRBJ1-1; weak D call: TRBD1 (5 bases). V was pared by 4 bases and J by 0 bases, with 18 bases between. The V gene's germline CDR1 is SQVTM and CDR2 ANQGSEA. The CDR3 spans 16 residues. Here the CDR3 reads CSVGTSFLGMNTEAFF. Written as DNA, the CDR3 is TGCAGCGTTGGGACATCTTTTCTCGGCATGAACACTGAAGCTTTCTTT.

CDR3 coding DNA: TGTGCCAGCAGCTTGGTGGACAGGGTTACCTACGAGCAGTACTTC. It is translated as CASSLVDRVTYEQYF. This chain joins TRBV5-6 and TRBJ2-7; TRBD1 aligns across 8 bases. The CDR3 covers 15 residues. Trimming at V came to 0 bases and at J to 2 bases, leaving 4 bases not matched to a gene. Looked up from germline, CDR1 is SGHDT and CDR2 is YYEEEE.

This rearrangement joins TRBV12-5 to TRBJ1-1; D gene uncertain. V lost 3 bases and J lost 1, with 9 bases in between. CDR1 is LGHNT, CDR2 FRNRAP, per germline. This CDR3 is built from 14 residues. CDR3 sequence: CASGFLDTNTEAFF. The CDR3 DNA is TGTGCTAGTGGTTTCCTAGACACGAACACTGAAGCTTTCTTT. Full variable domain (outside the CDR3, taken from reference TRBV12-5 and TRBJ1-1): DARVTQTPRHKVTEMGQEVTMRCQPILGHNTVFWYRQTMMQGLELLAYFRNRAPLDDSGMPKDRFSAEMPDATLATLKIQPSEPRDSAVYFCASGFLDTNTEAFFGQGTRLTVV.

In this sample, this clone turned up once. The chain uses TRBV10-3 and TRBJ2-7, with 9 bases identical to TRBD2. Trimming took 4 bases from V and 6 from J; bases not matched to a gene: 7. Germline V CDR1 and CDR2: ENHRY, SYGVKD. The CDR3 has 14 residues. The CDR3 loop is CAISGGGLAREQYF. In DNA, the CDR3 is TGTGCCATCAGTGGGGGGGGACTAGCCCGCGAGCAGTACTTC.

The V call is TRBV5-1, the J call TRBJ2-3; TRBD1 agrees at 7 bases. The J segment lost 6 bases and the V segment lost 0 bases, leaving 7 bases of the junction unmatched. Looked up from germline, CDR1 is SGHRS and CDR2 is YFSETQ. This CDR3 comprises 15 residues. This chain's CDR3 is CASSLGQGNYDTQYF. The DNA of the CDR3 is TGCGCCAGCAGCTTGGGACAGGGTAACTACGATACGCAGTATTTT.

This clone was seen once. This chain connects TRBV6-5 to TRBJ2-1; 10 bases line up with TRBD1. CDR3 length equals 16 residues. The germline gives CDR1 MNHEY, CDR2 SVGAGI. V lost 2 bases to trimming and J lost 6 bases; unmatched junction nucleotides: 7. The CDR3 bases are TGTGCCAGCAGTTACCCCCGGGACAGGGGATTCAATGAGCAGTTCTTC. It translates to CASSYPRDRGFNEQFF.

J is TRBJ2-1 and V is TRBV10-1; 10 bases line up with TRBD2. Germline CDR1 is WNHNN and CDR2 is SYGVQD (reference sequence). Losses at the gene ends were 6 bases for V and 7 bases for J; bases not matched to a gene: 6. The CDR3 is 14 residues long. CDR3 sequence (DNA): TGCGCCAGCAGCCCTAGCGGGAGCTGGAATGAGCAGTTCTTC. It is translated as CASSPSGSWNEQFF.

The sample holds one count of this clone. The chain employs TRBV15 and TRBJ2-3; D gene uncertain. Germline values: CDR1 LNHNV, CDR2 YYDKDF (reference sequence). The CDR3 has 14 amino acids. Trimming removed 0 bases from V and 1 base from J, with 5 bases in between. CDR3 coding DNA: TGTGCCACCAGCAGAGACGGAGGCACAGATACGCAGTATTTT. Its translation is CATSRDGGTDTQYF.

The chain couples TRBV18 to TRBJ1-1; tentative D call: TRBD1 (6 bases). CDR1 is KGHSH, CDR2 LQKENI, per germline. The CDR3 totals 14 residues. Trimming removed 4 bases at V and 6 bases at J, with 15 bases between. The CDR3 loop is CASSRGAQRAEAFF. The CDR3 region has the DNA TGTGCCAGCTCACGGGGGGCTCAGCGCGCTGAAGCTTTCTTT.

This CDR3 is CASSLAPYEQYF. Written as DNA, the CDR3 is TGTGCCAGCAGCTTAGCGCCCTACGAGCAGTACTTC. The chain uses TRBV7-2 and TRBJ2-7; D gene unclear. The germline gives CDR1 SGHTA, CDR2 FQGNSA. The CDR3 has 12 amino acids. Trimming removed 0 bases at V and 2 bases at J, with 2 bases between.

The chain couples TRBV4-3 to TRBJ2-7; 7 bases agree with TRBD1. V lost 5 bases to trimming and J lost 6 bases; unmatched junction nucleotides: 10. In germline, CDR1 is LGHNA, CDR2 YSLEER. The CDR3 length is 14 residues. The CDR3, as DNA: TGCGCCAGCAGCGCCCGACAGGGTGCCCTCGAGCAGTACTTC. The encoded protein is CASSARQGALEQYF.

CDR3 nucleotides: TGTGCCAGCAGTGAGGGGCAGGGGATGAGCACTAACTATGGCTACACCTTC. Translation: CASSEGQGMSTNYGYTF. The rearrangement joins TRBV6-4 to TRBJ1-2, with D possibly TRBD1 on 6 matching bases. The ends were cut back, 3 bases at V and 0 bases at J, with 17 bases in the middle. The length of the CDR3 is 17 residues. CDR1 is MRHNA, CDR2 SNTAGT, per germline.

The chain employs TRBV6-2 or TRBV6-3 and TRBJ1-5, with D possibly being TRBD1 (5 bases). Germline loops: CDR1 MNHEY, CDR2 SVGEGT. The CDR3 has 14 residues. V lost 3 bases, J lost 2 bases, and 8 bases lay in between. CDR3 sequence reads: CASSYGTGNQPQHF. DNA for the CDR3: TGTGCCAGCAGTTATGGGACGGGCAATCAGCCCCAGCATTTT.

The chain recombines TRBV5-1 with TRBJ2-4, with D unclear. CDR3 size: 15 residues. Germline V gene data show CDR1 as SGHRS and CDR2 as YFSETQ. The ends were cut back, 0 bases at V and 7 bases at J, with 14 bases in the middle. Here the CDR3 reads CASSLDSGLRNIQYF. In DNA, the CDR3 is TGCGCCAGCAGCTTGGACTCAGGCTTGCGGAACATTCAGTACTTC.

The CDR3 reads CASSSRTGDQPQHF. The CDR3 region has the DNA TGTGCCAGCAGTTCCCGGACAGGGGATCAGCCCCAGCATTTT. The chain is built from TRBV28 and TRBJ1-5, with 9 bases identical to TRBD1. Germline CDR1 MDHEN, CDR2 SYDVKM. After removal of 4 bases from V and 5 bases from J, the junction contained 3 bases not matched to a gene. This CDR3 region has 14 residues.

The genes are TRBV7-8 and TRBJ2-1; D is unclear. The V end was cut by 1 base, the J end by 0 bases, with 7 bases between. This CDR3 contains 15 residues. Germline CDR1 reads SGHVS; CDR2 reads FQNEAQ. CDR3 in amino acids: CASSLGASSYNEQFF. CDR3 in DNA: TGTGCCAGCAGCTTAGGTGCTTCCTCCTACAATGAGCAGTTCTTC.

The gene calls are TRBV6-4 and TRBJ2-3, with 7 bases lining up with TRBD1. Germline V gene sequence: CDR1 MRHNA, CDR2 SNTAGT. V lost 2 bases to trimming and J lost 5 bases; unmatched junction nucleotides: 7. The CDR3 consists of 15 residues. CDR3 DNA sequence: TGTGCCAGCAGTGACACCGGGACAGCCAAAGATACGCAGTATTTT. It is translated as CASSDTGTAKDTQYF.

The chain has TRBV7-2 and TRBJ2-7, with 12 bases identical to TRBD1. J lost 5 bases, V lost 1 base, and 6 bases had no gene match. From germline, CDR1 is SGHTA and CDR2 FQGNSA. The CDR3 loop spans 16 amino acids. CDR3 sequence (DNA): TGTGCCAGCAGCTTAGTGGGACAGGGGGCGCGCGACGAGCAGTACTTC. Encoded protein: CASSLVGQGARDEQYF. The full variable domain, completed using reference TRBV7-2 and TRBJ2-7, is GAGVSQSPSNKVTEKGKDVELRCDPISGHTALYWYRQSLGQGLEFLIYFQGNSAPDKSGLPSDRFSAERTGGSVSTLTIQRTQQEDSAVYLCASSLVGQGARDEQYFGPGTRLTVT.

The rearrangement uses TRBV24-1 and TRBJ1-1; no clear D. CDR1 and CDR2 (germline): KGHDR, SFDVKD. CDR3 size: 12 residues. The V gene lost 9 bases and the J gene lost 0 bases, with 7 bases spanning the gap. The CDR3 DNA reads as TGTGCCACCCGAGGGATGAACACTGAAGCTTTCTTT. As protein: CATRGMNTEAFF.

Here the CDR3 reads CASSMEGRAYEQYF. The CDR3 DNA reads as TGTGCCAGTAGTATGGAGGGTCGTGCCTACGAGCAGTACTTC. The rearrangement links TRBV19 to TRBJ2-7; tentatively, D is TRBD2 (6 bases). V gave up 3 bases and J gave up 2 bases, with 11 bases separating them. Germline lookup yields CDR1 LNHDA and CDR2 SQIVND (reference sequence). The CDR3 extends over 14 amino acids.

The chain is built from TRBV10-1 and TRBJ2-3, with D maybe TRBD2 (6 bases). The V end was cut by 1 base, the J end by 5 bases, with 10 bases between. The CDR3 contains 14 residues. Germline V gene sequence: CDR1 WNHNN, CDR2 SYGVQD (reference sequence). The CDR3 sequence is CASSEYGRGDTQYF. Written as DNA, the CDR3 is TGCGCCAGCAGTGAGTACGGGAGAGGAGATACGCAGTATTTT.

This chain joins TRBV7-2 and TRBJ2-7; D is unclear. The CDR3 extends over 11 amino acids. Germline lookup yields CDR1 SGHTA and CDR2 FQGNSA. With 3 bases removed from V and 0 bases from J, the gap between germline ends came to 0 bases. CDR3 sequence (DNA): TGTGCCAGCAGCTTCTCCTACGAGCAGTACTTC. It is translated as CASSFSYEQYF.

CDR3 sequence (DNA): TGTGCCAGCAGCGCCCAACAGGGGGCCTTCTACGAGCAGTACTTC. Protein: CASSAQQGAFYEQYF. The chain joins TRBV9 to TRBJ2-7; the match to TRBD1 covers 9 bases. With V trimmed by 3 bases and J by 3 bases, 7 bases remained unmatched. Germline CDR1 and CDR2: SGDLS and YYNGEE. The CDR3 consists of 15 residues.

This clone was detected once. This chain links TRBV5-1 with TRBJ1-4; 11 nucleotides agree with TRBD1. Losses at the gene ends were 4 bases for V and 8 bases for J; bases not matched to a gene: 4. This CDR3 comprises 14 residues. The germline gives CDR1 SGHRS, CDR2 YFSETQ. The CDR3 sequence: CASSHGTGGEKLFF. In DNA form, the CDR3 reads TGCGCCAGCAGCCACGGGACAGGGGGGGAAAAACTGTTTTTT.

CDR3 in amino acids: CASSFSEIEQFF. In nucleotides, the CDR3 is TGTGCCAGCAGTTTCAGTGAAATTGAGCAGTTCTTC. J is TRBJ2-1 and V is TRBV28; D gene ambiguous. The V gene's germline CDR1 is MDHEN and CDR2 SYDVKM. This CDR3 has 12 amino acids. The V and J ends lost 3 bases and 9 bases respectively, with 9 bases between them.

The rearrangement joins TRBV5-4 to TRBJ2-1, with 12 nucleotides matching TRBD2. CDR3 length: 17 residues. J gave up 6 bases and V 0 bases, and 7 bases lay outside the gene matches. The germline V gene encodes CDR1 SGHNT and CDR2 YYREEE (reference sequence). CDR3 in DNA: TGTGCCAGCAGCTTGGCAGTAGGACTAGCGGGAATCAATGAGCAGTTCTTC. This codes for CASSLAVGLAGINEQFF.

This clone has only one observation. The chain carries TRBV7-2 and TRBJ2-3; 7 nucleotides align to TRBD2. Germline assignment: CDR1 SGHTA and CDR2 FQGNSA. This CDR3 is 16 amino acids long. The junction had 6 bases not matched to a gene; V was cut back by 2 bases and J by 1 base. This CDR3 is CASSLSPGRGTDTQYF. The CDR3 nucleotides read TGTGCCAGCAGCTTAAGCCCAGGGAGGGGCACAGATACGCAGTATTTT.

The chain recombines TRBV27 with TRBJ1-5, with TRBD1 as a possible D gene (6 bases). Germline-derived CDR1 and CDR2 are MNHEY and SMNVEV (reference sequence). With 0 bases removed from V and 3 bases from J, the gap between germline ends came to 9 bases. The CDR3 loop spans 15 amino acids. Here the CDR3 DNA reads TGTGCCAGCAGTTTATCTTGGGGGCTCAATCAGCCCCAGCATTTT. As protein: CASSLSWGLNQPQHF.

This chain joins TRBV7-2 and TRBJ2-2; D gene ambiguous. V shed 2 bases and J shed 2 bases, with 6 bases lying between them. Looked up from germline, CDR1 is SGHTA and CDR2 is FQGNSA. This CDR3 comprises 14 residues. The CDR3 DNA sequence: TGTGCCAGCAGCTTACTAGGAAACACCGGGGAGCTGTTTTTT. Amino acids: CASSLLGNTGELFF.

This clone was detected once. The chain links TRBV4-1 to TRBJ2-3; D call uncertain. The CDR3 is made up of 16 amino acids. V was pared by 1 base and J by 2 bases, with 13 bases between. The V gene's germline CDR1 is MGHRA and CDR2 YSYEKL. The CDR3 reads CASSQAAFEITDTQYF. The CDR3 coding sequence is TGCGCCAGCAGCCAAGCGGCCTTCGAGATCACAGATACGCAGTATTTT.